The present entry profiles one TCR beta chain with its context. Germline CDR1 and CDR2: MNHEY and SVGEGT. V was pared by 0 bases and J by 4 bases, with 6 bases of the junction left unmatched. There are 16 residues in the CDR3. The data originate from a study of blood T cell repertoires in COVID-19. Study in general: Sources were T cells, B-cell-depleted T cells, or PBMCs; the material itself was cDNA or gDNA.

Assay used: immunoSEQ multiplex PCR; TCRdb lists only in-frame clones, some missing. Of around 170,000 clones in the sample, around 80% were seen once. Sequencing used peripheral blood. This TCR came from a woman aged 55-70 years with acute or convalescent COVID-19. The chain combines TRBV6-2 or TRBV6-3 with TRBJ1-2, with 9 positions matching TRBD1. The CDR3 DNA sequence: TGTGCCAGCAGTTACTCGGGGACAGGGCCCGTCTATGGCTACACCTTC. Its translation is CASSYSGTGPVYGYTF.